This T cell receptor (beta chain) was observed in a study of graft-versus-host responses after intestinal transplantation. Study details: Recipients received multivisceral, liver-intestinal, or isolated intestinal transplants.

Germline V gene sequence: CDR1 LNHDA, CDR2 SQIVND (reference sequence). The junction had 2 bases not matched to a gene; V was cut back by 3 bases and J by 0 bases. The CDR3 sequence is 15 residues long. This table comes from immunoSEQ multiplex PCR, and its TCRdb copy is limited to in-frame clones, with some not included. Here the sample spans about 70,000 clones, 90% to 95% being singletons. General observations from the study: Peak GvH clone levels in circulation were associated with early post-transplant HvG declines. In recipient marrow, GvH clones were found, and some appeared first in ileum or blood.

Comment on this clone: Its antigen is not identified.

The sequencing used unstimulated CD8+ T cells sorted from spleen or lymph node cells, collected before intestinal transplant. This receptor was identified in a human donor who received an intestinal transplant. The chain couples TRBV19 to TRBJ2-7; TRBD2 matches 10 bases. Written as DNA, the CDR3 is TGTGCCAGTAGTATGGGACTAGCGCTCTCCTACGAGCAGTACTTC. Protein: CASSMGLALSYEQYF.